A selection of T cell receptor beta chains follows, all from one sample in a study of blood T cell repertoires in COVID-19. The method was immunoSEQ multiplex PCR; TCRdb's version includes in-frame clones alone and lacks a portion of them. The table lists roughly 330,000 clones, approximately 90% of them singletons, with under 4.5% in the top ten. Sample: peripheral blood. These receptors came from a woman aged 45-59 years with active or convalescent COVID-19. The CDR3 runs from the conserved cysteine through the conserved F or W. D genes are given only for firm matches.

J,V,D,CDR3
TRBJ2-2,TRBV7-2,NA,CASSLRGARELFF
TRBJ2-1,TRBV7-7,TRBD2,CASSRGRDGYNEQFF
TRBJ2-6,TRBV11-2,TRBD1,CASSLIGGGRERANVLTF
TRBJ1-1,TRBV9,NA,CASSDTTARLDTEAFF
TRBJ2-7,TRBV29-1,NA,CSVGRAIGEQYF
TRBJ2-1,TRBV30,NA,CAWSVRGVLYNEQFF
TRBJ1-1,TRBV28,NA,CASSFSGSNTEAFF
TRBJ2-1,TRBV7-3,NA,CASSPGSYNEQFF
TRBJ2-3,TRBV11-2,NA,CASSLVASGTDTQYF
TRBJ1-2,TRBV24-1,NA,CATSDSNYGYTF
TRBJ1-2,TRBV4-1,NA,CASSQVWTATPYGYTF
TRBJ1-5,TRBV28,NA,CASSPSRGRARDQPQHF
TRBJ1-5,TRBV15,TRBD1,CATRRDRGNQPQHF
TRBJ2-6,TRBV14,NA,CASSQGSAGANVLTF
TRBJ2-7,TRBV7-2,TRBD2,CASSLVAIAGIYSYEQYF
TRBJ2-5,TRBV21-1,NA,CASSKRGAPQAQYF
TRBJ2-1,TRBV7-6,TRBD2,CASGGTSGSYNEQFF
TRBJ2-1,TRBV4-3,TRBD2,CASSQDTGLARNEQFF
TRBJ1-6,TRBV18,NA,CASSLSGQINSPLHF
TRBJ1-2,TRBV5-1,TRBD1,CASSAGGTSGQGIYTF
TRBJ2-1,TRBV7-6,TRBD2,CASSSGLAGAGNEQFF
TRBJ1-5,TRBV19,TRBD1,CASSIRDRYNQPQHF
TRBJ2-2,TRBV30,NA,CAWSAISGNTGELFF
TRBJ1-2,TRBV7-2,NA,CASSLARRQGSYGYTF
TRBJ2-7,TRBV20-1,NA,CSASREETREQYF
TRBJ1-2,TRBV12-3/TRBV12-4,NA,CASTNPRDYGYTF
TRBJ2-1,TRBV29-1,NA,CSVEVGTGGAYNEQFF
TRBJ2-3,TRBV19,TRBD2,CASSTSGDTQYF
TRBJ1-2,TRBV6-4,TRBD1,CASSRDRTNYGYTF
TRBJ2-2,TRBV3-1/TRBV3-2,TRBD2,CASSLGGGATGELFF
TRBJ1-1,TRBV4-3,NA,CASSLGGSGTEAFF
TRBJ2-1,TRBV2,NA,CASRIPTRGPNEQFF
TRBJ1-1,TRBV19,NA,CASTQPGLSTEAFF
TRBJ2-7,TRBV19,NA,CASSMGFQSYEQYF
TRBJ1-1,TRBV27,NA,CASRPSGQWNTEAFF
TRBJ1-5,TRBV19,NA,CASSIGMAGGNQPQHF
TRBJ2-3,TRBV28,TRBD1,CASSAPGQGAQTQYF
TRBJ1-1,TRBV15,TRBD1,CATSRDRTGGATEAFF
TRBJ1-1,TRBV11-3,NA,CASSFRGNTEAFF
TRBJ2-5,TRBV5-1,NA,CASSLDSQQETQYF
TRBJ1-6,TRBV27,NA,CASSSGHRNSPLHF
TRBJ1-2,TRBV9,NA,CASSASQGSYGYTF
TRBJ2-7,TRBV2,TRBD1,CASSGDRGYEQYF
TRBJ2-7,TRBV5-4,TRBD1,CASSFSGQKSYEQYF
TRBJ2-7,TRBV5-6,NA,CASSLGPYGRGSYEQYF
TRBJ1-6,TRBV30,TRBD1,CAWSVPGTGNSPLHF
TRBJ2-7,TRBV11-2,TRBD1,CASSWEPGQIYEQYF
TRBJ1-1,TRBV19,NA,CASKDVRETEAFF
TRBJ2-2,TRBV5-1,NA,CASSLWLVGNTGELFF
TRBJ2-1,TRBV15,NA,CATSRDQGRGSSYNEQFF
TRBJ2-2,TRBV6-6,TRBD1,CASSFTGGVLSGELFF
TRBJ2-5,TRBV6-1,TRBD1,CASSESPRGRGLLETQYF
TRBJ1-1,TRBV6-5,NA,CASSISTVNTEAFF